Listed below are T cell receptor beta chains from one sample, sequenced in a study of beta chain features in type 1 diabetes. Clones were read by immunoSEQ multiplex PCR, and TCRdb kept only the in-frame ones, dropping some. The sample has about 240,000 clones, around 14% seen once. Sequenced input: naive CD4+ T cells from blood. The source is a young man with type 1 diabetes. CDR3s include the opening cysteine and the closing phenylalanine or tryptophan. A D gene is named only where the DNA matches it firmly. The size field is filled for only some rows; it gives once, few, many or a size class.

D: TRBD2; V: TRBV18; size: -; J: TRBJ2-7; DNA: TGTGCCAGCTCACGGGCTGCTAGCGGGGGCCAAAGCTCCTACGAGCAGTACTTC; CDR3: CASSRAASGGQSSYEQYF
D: TRBD1; V: TRBV6-5; size: -; J: TRBJ2-7; DNA: TGTGCCAGCAGCCCCAATATGGGACAGGGCCACGAGCAGTACTTC; CDR3: CASSPNMGQGHEQYF
D: TRBD2; V: TRBV5-1; size: -; J: TRBJ2-1; DNA: TGCGCCAGCAGCGCCGGGACTAGCGGATTCTATGAGCAGTTCTTC; CDR3: CASSAGTSGFYEQFF
D: TRBD1; V: TRBV14; size: few; J: TRBJ2-1; DNA: TGTGCCAGCAGCCAAGTACCGGGACAGTACAATGAGCAGTTCTTC; CDR3: CASSQVPGQYNEQFF
D: -; V: TRBV14; size: -; J: TRBJ2-1; DNA: TGTGCCAGCAGCCAAGGTATCCAGGGTTACAATGAGCAGTTCTTC; CDR3: CASSQGIQGYNEQFF
D: TRBD2; V: TRBV5-1; size: few; J: TRBJ2-3; DNA: TGCGCCAGCAGCTTGGAGCGCGGGAGGGCCGCAGATACGCAGTATTTT; CDR3: CASSLERGRAADTQYF
D: TRBD1; V: TRBV6-1; size: -; J: TRBJ1-1; DNA: TGTGCCAGCCCCGGACAGGTAAAAAGGCCCACTGAAGCTTTCTTT; CDR3: CASPGQVKRPTEAFF
D: -; V: TRBV6-4; size: -; J: TRBJ1-1; DNA: TGTGCCAGCAGTGACTTCGACAGTCCCTTCGCGGCTTTCTTT; CDR3: CASSDFDSPFAAFF
D: -; V: TRBV7-2; size: -; J: TRBJ1-5; DNA: TGTGCCAGCAGGGGCGGGCAGCTCAATCAGCCCCAGCATTTT; CDR3: CASRGGQLNQPQHF
D: TRBD1; V: TRBV5-1; size: -; J: TRBJ2-7; DNA: TGCGCCAGCAGCTTAGGACAGGGAAGCTACGAGCAGTACTTC; CDR3: CASSLGQGSYEQYF
D: TRBD2; V: TRBV4-1; size: -; J: TRBJ2-5; DNA: TGCGCCAGCAGCCCGGGGACTAGCGGGCGAGAGACCCAGTACTTC; CDR3: CASSPGTSGRETQYF
D: TRBD2; V: TRBV9; size: -; J: TRBJ2-1; DNA: TGTGCCAGCAGCCCCTTTGCGGGAGGTTGGAATGAGCAGTTCTTC; CDR3: CASSPFAGGWNEQFF
D: TRBD2; V: TRBV18; size: -; J: TRBJ2-7; DNA: TGTGCCAGCTCAGAGCCTACGATGGGCGGGAGATCGGTCGAGCAGTACTTC; CDR3: CASSEPTMGGRSVEQYF
D: TRBD1; V: TRBV6-4; size: few; J: TRBJ1-6; DNA: TGTGCCAGCAGTGAAGGGGCAGGGGGCCTTTCACCCCTCCACTTT; CDR3: CASSEGAGGLSPLHF
D: TRBD1; V: TRBV5-1; size: few; J: TRBJ1-1; DNA: TGCGCCAGCAGCTTTTCCGGGACAGAAGGGACTGAAGCTTTCTTT; CDR3: CASSFSGTEGTEAFF
D: TRBD2; V: TRBV18; size: few; J: TRBJ2-7; DNA: TGTGCCAGCTCACCTGGCCTAGCGGAGTCCTACGAGCAGTACTTC; CDR3: CASSPGLAESYEQYF
D: TRBD2; V: TRBV4-1; size: few; J: TRBJ2-3; DNA: TGCGCCAGCAGCCAAACCGGGACTAGCGGCACAGATACGCAGTATTTT; CDR3: CASSQTGTSGTDTQYF
D: TRBD1; V: TRBV7-8; size: few; J: TRBJ2-3; DNA: TGTGCCAGCAGCTTAGGGGGGACAGGGACAGATACGCAGTATTTT; CDR3: CASSLGGTGTDTQYF
D: -; V: TRBV19; size: -; J: TRBJ1-2; DNA: TGTGCCAGTAGCTCAACTGGACAGCACAACTATGGCTACACCTTC; CDR3: CASSSTGQHNYGYTF
D: -; V: TRBV2; size: few; J: TRBJ1-5; DNA: TGTGCCAGCAGTGAAATGGGGGGGCGACCCCAGCATTTT; CDR3: CASSEMGGRPQHF
D: -; V: TRBV7-2; size: -; J: TRBJ2-1; DNA: TGTGCCAGCAGCCCAAGACCGCTACGGGATGAGCAGTTCTTC; CDR3: CASSPRPLRDEQFF
D: -; V: TRBV7-9; size: many; J: TRBJ2-7; DNA: TGTGCCAGCAGCCCCCTCTACGAGCAGTACTTC; CDR3: CASSPLYEQYF
D: TRBD1; V: TRBV27; size: few; J: TRBJ2-6; DNA: TGTGCCAGCAGCCGGGACAGGGAACCTGGGGCCAACGTCCTGACTTTC; CDR3: CASSRDREPGANVLTF
D: -; V: TRBV5-1; size: -; J: TRBJ2-7; DNA: TGCGCCAGCACTCCAGGGGGAGGCCACGAGCAGTACTTC; CDR3: CASTPGGGHEQYF
D: -; V: TRBV7-2; size: few; J: TRBJ1-2; DNA: TGTGCCAGCAGCTCCTATCGGACAGTTTATGGCTACACCTTC; CDR3: CASSSYRTVYGYTF
D: -; V: TRBV6-6; size: few; J: TRBJ1-2; DNA: TGTGCCAGCAGCGTTCGGTCCAGCGACGGCGGCTACACCTTC; CDR3: CASSVRSSDGGYTF
D: TRBD1; V: TRBV7-9; size: few; J: TRBJ2-7; DNA: TGTGCCAGCAGCCTCCCTAGACAGGGGCTATACTACGAGCAGTACTTC; CDR3: CASSLPRQGLYYEQYF
D: -; V: TRBV30; size: few; J: TRBJ1-1; DNA: TGTGCCTGGAGTCCGCGGCGAGTGAACACTGAAGCTTTCTTT; CDR3: CAWSPRRVNTEAFF
D: TRBD2; V: TRBV2; size: few; J: TRBJ2-5; DNA: TGTGCCGGAGGACTAGCCAGGGAGACCCAGTACTTC; CDR3: CAGGLARETQYF
D: -; V: TRBV5-1; size: -; J: TRBJ1-1; DNA: TGCGCCAGCAGAGTCGGGGGGAAAACTGAAGCTTTCTTT; CDR3: CASRVGGKTEAFF
D: -; V: TRBV11-2; size: -; J: TRBJ2-7; DNA: TGTGCCATCGGGACACACTACGAGCAGTACTTC; CDR3: CAIGTHYEQYF
D: TRBD1; V: TRBV7-9; size: -; J: TRBJ2-4; DNA: TGTGCCAGCAGCTTAGCCGGGACAGGGAATGTCAACATTCAGTACTTC; CDR3: CASSLAGTGNVNIQYF
D: TRBD2; V: TRBV6-5; size: -; J: TRBJ2-3; DNA: TGTGCCAGCAGTCGAGCGGGGGCTACGGCTACGCAGTATTTT; CDR3: CASSRAGATATQYF
D: -; V: TRBV27; size: -; J: TRBJ2-2; DNA: TGTGCCAGCAGGCGTAACACCGGGGAGCTGTTTTTT; CDR3: CASRRNTGELFF
D: -; V: TRBV10-3; size: few; J: TRBJ2-3; DNA: TGTGCCATCAGCCGAGCGGCGGAAGATACGCAGTATTTT; CDR3: CAISRAAEDTQYF
D: TRBD1; V: TRBV5-1; size: few; J: TRBJ2-5; DNA: TGCGCCAGCAGCCTTGGACAGGGGTACCAAGAGACCCAGTACTTC; CDR3: CASSLGQGYQETQYF
D: -; V: TRBV2; size: few; J: TRBJ1-5; DNA: TGTGCCAGCAGTGGGCTTATTAGCAATCAGCCCCAGCATTTT; CDR3: CASSGLISNQPQHF
D: TRBD2; V: TRBV7-9; size: -; J: TRBJ2-3; DNA: TGTGCCAGCAGCCCTCTAGCGGAAAGCACAGATACGCAGTATTTT; CDR3: CASSPLAESTDTQYF
D: -; V: TRBV19; size: few; J: TRBJ1-5; DNA: TGTGCCAGTAGTATCGTCCAGGATAGCAATCAGCCCCAGCATTTT; CDR3: CASSIVQDSNQPQHF
D: -; V: TRBV7-2; size: few; J: TRBJ2-5; DNA: TGTGCCAGCAGCCCCGCAAGCGGCTTCCAAGAGACCCAGTACTTC; CDR3: CASSPASGFQETQYF
D: TRBD1; V: TRBV10-2; size: few; J: TRBJ2-7; DNA: TGCGCCAGCAGACCGACGGGACAGGGCATCAGCGAGCAGTACTTC; CDR3: CASRPTGQGISEQYF
D: TRBD1; V: TRBV30; size: -; J: TRBJ1-2; DNA: TGTGCCTGGAGCGGTACAGGGGGTTTATATGGCTACACCTTC; CDR3: CAWSGTGGLYGYTF
D: -; V: TRBV20-1; size: few; J: TRBJ2-1; DNA: TGCAGTGTACTACGGTACAATGAGCAGTTCTTC; CDR3: CSVLRYNEQFF
D: TRBD1; V: TRBV7-6; size: few; J: TRBJ2-1; DNA: TGTGCCAGCAGCCTCATCGGGACAGCCTACAATGAGCAGTTCTTC; CDR3: CASSLIGTAYNEQFF
D: TRBD1; V: TRBV28; size: -; J: TRBJ2-5; DNA: TGTGCCAGCAGTTTGGCCTTGGGGACAGCCCAAGAGACCCAGTACTTC; CDR3: CASSLALGTAQETQYF
D: -; V: TRBV4-1; size: few; J: TRBJ1-5; DNA: TGCGCCAGCAGCCAAGAGGCGGTCAATCAGCCCCAGCATTTT; CDR3: CASSQEAVNQPQHF
D: TRBD1; V: TRBV4-2; size: -; J: TRBJ2-7; DNA: TGTGCCAGCAGCCAAGGTTGGACAGGGTTCTACGAGCAGTACTTC; CDR3: CASSQGWTGFYEQYF
D: -; V: TRBV11-3; size: -; J: TRBJ2-5; DNA: TGTGCCAGCAGCTTTACAGGTCAAGAGACCCAGTACTTC; CDR3: CASSFTGQETQYF
D: -; V: TRBV7-9; size: -; J: TRBJ1-6; DNA: TGTGCCAGCAGCTTAGTAGCTAATTCACCCCTCCACTTT; CDR3: CASSLVANSPLHF
D: TRBD2; V: TRBV6-5; size: few; J: TRBJ2-1; DNA: TGTGCCAGCAGTTACACAGCGGGGGCACCCTACAATGAGCAGTTCTTC; CDR3: CASSYTAGAPYNEQFF
D: TRBD1; V: TRBV13; size: -; J: TRBJ1-1; DNA: TGTGCCAGCCGAAAAGGACAGGCGCTGAACACTGAAGCTTTCTTT; CDR3: CASRKGQALNTEAFF
D: TRBD1; V: TRBV29-1; size: -; J: TRBJ2-1; DNA: TGCAGCGTCCGGGACAGGGACTACAATGAGCAGTTCTTC; CDR3: CSVRDRDYNEQFF
D: -; V: TRBV18; size: -; J: TRBJ2-5; DNA: TGTGCCAGCTCACCTAGAGTGAACAGCCAAGAGACCCAGTACTTC; CDR3: CASSPRVNSQETQYF
D: -; V: TRBV15; size: -; J: TRBJ1-2; DNA: TGTGCCACCAGCAGAGATTCAGAGGGTCGAGGCTACACCTTC; CDR3: CATSRDSEGRGYTF
D: -; V: TRBV20-1; size: -; J: TRBJ2-7; DNA: TGCAGTGCCAACCCCGGGGGAGAGCAGTACTTC; CDR3: CSANPGGEQYF
D: -; V: TRBV18; size: -; J: TRBJ2-3; DNA: TGTGCCAGCTCACCGCTACAGTCTCGAGGCACAGATACGCAGTATTTT; CDR3: CASSPLQSRGTDTQYF
D: TRBD2; V: TRBV9; size: -; J: TRBJ2-3; DNA: TGTGCCAGCAGCGGGACCGGGACTACTCAAGGTACGCAGTATTTT; CDR3: CASSGTGTTQGTQYF
D: TRBD1; V: TRBV19; size: few; J: TRBJ2-1; DNA: TGTGCCAGTAGTTCGACCGGGACAGGTATGAATGAGCAGTTCTTC; CDR3: CASSSTGTGMNEQFF
D: -; V: TRBV7-2; size: -; J: TRBJ1-2; DNA: TGTGCCAGCAGCTTAGCGCTAAATTTTAGAGGGTTTGGCTACACCTTC; CDR3: CASSLALNFRGFGYTF
D: TRBD2; V: TRBV5-4; size: -; J: TRBJ2-1; DNA: TGTGCCAGCAGCTGGAGCGGGGGGTCCTACAATGAGCAGTTCTTC; CDR3: CASSWSGGSYNEQFF